This T cell receptor (beta chain) was observed in a study of T cell responses to AZD1222 COVID-19 vaccine. Overall study results and limits: It should be noted that donors were predominantly white British and more often female, and clonal diversity was possibly underestimated. The breadth and depth of Spike-specific TCRs increased once two AZD1222 doses had been given.

TCRdb's table, derived via immunoSEQ multiplex PCR, lists solely in-frame clones and lacks some. The data show some 150,000 clones, over 90% seen once. About this clone: The antigen remains undetermined.

Trimming shortened V by 7 bases and J by 12 bases, and 10 bases separated the two germline ends. CDR3 length: 10 residues. Looked up from germline, CDR1 is SNHLY and CDR2 is FYNNEI. This rearrangement joins TRBV2 to TRBJ2-1, with a possible D match to TRBD2 (6 bases). Specimen: peripheral blood, collected on day 0 of MenACWY control vaccination. The TCR sequence derives from an adult in good health. The CDR3 here is CASIREAQFF. In DNA, the CDR3 is TGTGCCAGCATTAGGGAGGCGCAGTTCTTC.